This T cell receptor (beta chain) was sequenced in a study of T cells in localized non-small cell lung cancer. Study outcomes and limitations: Peak T cell clonality was found in uninvolved adjacent lung, exceeding tumor. Higher T cell density in the blood was associated with longer overall survival, whereas higher adjacent-lung clonality associated with shorter survival. Appearances in adjacent lung were noted for a median approximately 50 of the top 100 tumor clones. It remains possible that heterogeneity exists, since only one tumor region was sequenced.

This table comes from immunoSEQ multiplex PCR, and its TCRdb copy is limited to in-frame clones, with some not included. Of about 74,000 clones detected, around 84% appear once; the ten largest clones hold 1.3%. With regard to this clone: What it recognizes is unknown.

V dropped 1 base and J dropped 1 base, with 10 bases sitting between them. This CDR3 has 16 residues. Germline V lookup: CDR1 MNHEY, CDR2 SMNVEV (reference sequence). The genes are TRBV27 and TRBJ2-2; D possibly matches TRBD1 or TRBD2 (6 bases each). Source: peripheral blood, taken before any cancer treatment. The source is a female donor older than 55 with stage I lung adenocarcinoma. CDR3 sequence reads: CASSLFGGQNTGELFF. CDR3 sequence (DNA): TGTGCCAGCAGTTTATTCGGGGGCCAGAACACCGGGGAGCTGTTTTTT.